This TCR beta chain was identified during a study of shared clonotypes between healthy human individuals. CD45RO negativity and positive selection for CCR7 defined naive CD8 cells, a population that excluded terminally differentiated effector memory CD45RA+ cells. Germline CDR1 reads SEHNR; CDR2 reads FQNEAQ (reference sequence). Trimming pared 4 bases from V and 2 bases from J, leaving 15 bases between. The CDR3 spans 15 residues. Clones were read by immunoSEQ multiplex PCR, and TCRdb kept only the in-frame ones, dropping some. This sample has approximately 2,200,000 clones, with approximately 94% found just once.

Sequenced: naive CD8+ T cells from PBMCs. The TCR originated in a man aged 18 to 29 in good health. Some clones in this sample may be carry-over from other donors' samples. V gene TRBV7-9 combines with J gene TRBJ2-7, with a possible D match to TRBD1 (5 bases). The CDR3 region is CASSSIYDRPYEQYF. CDR3 nucleotide sequence: TGTGCCAGCAGCTCCATTTATGACAGACCCTACGAGCAGTACTTC. The full variable domain, its missing parts supplied by reference TRBV7-9 and TRBJ2-7, is DTGVSQNPRHKITKRGQNVTFRCDPISEHNRLYWYRQTLGQGPEFLTYFQNEAQLEKSRLLSDRFSAERPKGSFSTLEIQRTEQGDSAMYLCASSSIYDRPYEQYFGPGTRLTVT.